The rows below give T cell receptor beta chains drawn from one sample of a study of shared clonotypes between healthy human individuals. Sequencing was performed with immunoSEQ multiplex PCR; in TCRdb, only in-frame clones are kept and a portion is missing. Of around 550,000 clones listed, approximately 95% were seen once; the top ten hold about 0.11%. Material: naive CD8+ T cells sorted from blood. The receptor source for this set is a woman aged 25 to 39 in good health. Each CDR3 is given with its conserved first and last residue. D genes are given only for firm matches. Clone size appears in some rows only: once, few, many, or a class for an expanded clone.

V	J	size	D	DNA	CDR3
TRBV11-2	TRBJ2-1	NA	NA	TGTGCCAGCAGCCGGAAATTAACTAGCCTACCTTCCTACAATGAGCAGTTCTTC	CASSRKLTSLPSYNEQFF
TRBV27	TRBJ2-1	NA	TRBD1	TGTGCCAGCAGTTCCGGGACAGGGGGTTACAATGAGCAGTTCTTC	CASSSGTGGYNEQFF
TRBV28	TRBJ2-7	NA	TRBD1	TGTGCCAGCAGTTTATGGTCAGGGACAGGGAAAGCTTACGAGCAGTACTTC	CASSLWSGTGKAYEQYF
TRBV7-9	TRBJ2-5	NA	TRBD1	TGTGCCAGCAGCGAAGGACAGGGGGCGATTCGGTTGGAGACCCAGTACTTC	CASSEGQGAIRLETQYF
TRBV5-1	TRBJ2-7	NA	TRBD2	TGCGCCAGCAGCCTGGGTTACGGGGGGATCTACGAGCAGTACTTC	CASSLGYGGIYEQYF
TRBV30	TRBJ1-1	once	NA	TGTGCCTGGTCCGCTCACGACAGCTATGAAGCTTTCTTT	CAWSAHDSYEAFF
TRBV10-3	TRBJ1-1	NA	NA	TGTGCCATCAGTGAGCCGGGTCGGGGCGGCACTGAAGCTTTCTTT	CAISEPGRGGTEAFF
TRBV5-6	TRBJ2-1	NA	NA	TGTGCCAGCAGCTTGGAGGGAAGCTCCTACAATGAGCAGTTCTTC	CASSLEGSSYNEQFF
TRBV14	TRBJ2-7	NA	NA	TGTGCCAGCAGTCCCGAGTGGGGGCCTTCCTACGAGCAGTACTTC	CASSPEWGPSYEQYF
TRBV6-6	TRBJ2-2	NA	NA	TGTGCCAGCAGTTACGCACCGAACACCGGGGAGCTGTTTTTT	CASSYAPNTGELFF
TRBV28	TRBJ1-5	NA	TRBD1	TGTGCCAGCAGTCCAGGGACAGGCCGCAATCAGCCCCAGCATTTT	CASSPGTGRNQPQHF
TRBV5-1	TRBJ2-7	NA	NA	TGCGCCAGCAGCTTGCGGGGAGCCGGGCGGGACGAGCAGTACTTC	CASSLRGAGRDEQYF
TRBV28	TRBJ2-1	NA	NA	TGTGCCAGCAGTCCCCTTCCCTACAATGAGCAGTTCTTC	CASSPLPYNEQFF
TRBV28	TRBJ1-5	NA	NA	TGTGCCAGCAGTCCCGGGGGGCCCCAGCATTTT	CASSPGGPQHF
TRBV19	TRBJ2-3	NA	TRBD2	TGTGCCAGTAACCCCGTAGCGGGGGTCACAGATACGCAGTATTTT	CASNPVAGVTDTQYF
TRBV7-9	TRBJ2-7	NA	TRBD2	TGTGCCAGCAGCTCCAGGAAGACTAGCGGGGAGCAGTACTTC	CASSSRKTSGEQYF
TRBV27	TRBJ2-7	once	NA	TGTGCCAGCAGTTTTGGACAGAAATACTACGAGCAGTACTTC	CASSFGQKYYEQYF
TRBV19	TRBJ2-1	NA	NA	TGTGCCAGTAGTATACGAGGCCGACTCAATGAGCAGTTCTTC	CASSIRGRLNEQFF
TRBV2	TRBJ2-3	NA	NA	TGTGCCAGCAGGGAAAGGGGTGCAGATACGCAGTATTTT	CASRERGADTQYF
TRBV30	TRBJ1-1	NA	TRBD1	TGTGCCTGGAGTGGACAGGGGGTCCTGGCGGGGACTGAAGCTTTCTTT	CAWSGQGVLAGTEAFF
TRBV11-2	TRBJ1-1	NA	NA	TGTGCCAGCAGCTTCGGACTTGTCGGAAACACTGAAGCTTTCTTT	CASSFGLVGNTEAFF
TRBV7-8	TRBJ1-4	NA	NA	TGTGCCAGCAGCCAAGGGATCCCAAATGAAAAACTGTTTTTT	CASSQGIPNEKLFF
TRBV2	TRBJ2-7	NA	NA	TGTGCCAGCATGGGGGCCTACGAGCAGTACTTC	CASMGAYEQYF
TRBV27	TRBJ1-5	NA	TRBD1	TGTGCCAGCAGTCTGGGGACAGGGGGTATCAATCAGCCCCAGCATTTT	CASSLGTGGINQPQHF
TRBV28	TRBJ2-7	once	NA	TGTGCCAGCAGTTTATTCCCAGGGGTCGAGCAGTACTTC	CASSLFPGVEQYF
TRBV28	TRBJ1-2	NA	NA	TGTGCCAGCAGCCCCCCCGGGGGAGGGTATGGCTACACCTTC	CASSPPGGGYGYTF
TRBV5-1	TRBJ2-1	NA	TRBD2	TGCGCCAGCAGCTTGGGGGGACTAGCGGGTAATGAGCAGTTCTTC	CASSLGGLAGNEQFF
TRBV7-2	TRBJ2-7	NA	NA	TGTGCCAGCAGCTTAGATCGCGACGAGCAGTACTTC	CASSLDRDEQYF
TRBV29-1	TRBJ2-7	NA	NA	TGCAGCGTTGAGTCGTGGGGCGAGCAGTACTTC	CSVESWGEQYF
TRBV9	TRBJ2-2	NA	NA	TGTGCCAGCAGCCCCAGACCCGCTGGCGGCAGCCGGTCGAACACCGGGGAGCTGTTTTTT	CASSPRPAGGSRSNTGELFF
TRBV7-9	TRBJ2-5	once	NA	TGTGCCAGCAGCTCCCCTAGGGGTGCGGAGACCCAGTACTTC	CASSSPRGAETQYF
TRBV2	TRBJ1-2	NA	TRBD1	TGTGCCAGCGGGAGTCCAGGGGGCAATTTTGGCTACACCTTC	CASGSPGGNFGYTF
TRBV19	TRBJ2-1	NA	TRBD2	TGTGCCAGTAGTAAACTAGCGGGAGCCGGCAATGAGCAGTTCTTC	CASSKLAGAGNEQFF
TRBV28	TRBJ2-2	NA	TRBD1	TGTGCCAGCAGATCCGGGACAGGGGCTCGATGGGACACCGGGGAGCTGTTTTTT	CASRSGTGARWDTGELFF
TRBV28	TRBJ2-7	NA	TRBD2	TGTGCCAGCAGTTTACTAGCGGGGAGCTACGAGCAGTACTTC	CASSLLAGSYEQYF
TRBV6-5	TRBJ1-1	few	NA	TGTGCCAGCAGTTCGGGACACTTGAACACTGAAGCTTTCTTT	CASSSGHLNTEAFF
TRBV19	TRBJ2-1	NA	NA	TGTGCCAGTAGTGTCAGGGGGGAGTACAATGTAGAGCAGTTCTTC	CASSVRGEYNVEQFF
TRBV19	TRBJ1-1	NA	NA	TGTGCCAGTAGTATATCCCCAGGGCCGAACACTGAAGCTTTCTTT	CASSISPGPNTEAFF
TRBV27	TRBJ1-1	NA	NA	TGTGCCAGCAGCTCCGGAGGCACTGAAGCTTTCTTT	CASSSGGTEAFF
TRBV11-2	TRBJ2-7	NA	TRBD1	TGTGCCAGCAGCCATCTCGCCGACAGGGCTTCGGACGAGCAGTACTTC	CASSHLADRASDEQYF
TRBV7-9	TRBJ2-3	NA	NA	TGTGCCAGCAGCTCGCGTAAGGCACGCACAGATACGCAGTATTTT	CASSSRKARTDTQYF
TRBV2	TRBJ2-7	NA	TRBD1	TGTGCCAGCAGCACAGGGGGACCCCCCTACGAGCAGTACTTC	CASSTGGPPYEQYF
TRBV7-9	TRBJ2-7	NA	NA	TGTGCCAGCAGCCGGAGCGGATTCTACGAGCAGTACTTC	CASSRSGFYEQYF
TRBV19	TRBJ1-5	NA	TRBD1	TGTGCCAGTTCTCCCCGGGACAGGGGTAGCAATCAGCCCCAGCATTTT	CASSPRDRGSNQPQHF
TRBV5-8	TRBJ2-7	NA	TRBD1	TGTGCCAGCAGCTTGGGTACAGGGGGACGCAACGAGCAGTACTTC	CASSLGTGGRNEQYF
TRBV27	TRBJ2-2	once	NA	TGTGCCAGCAGCAACACCGGGGAGCTGTTTTTT	CASSNTGELFF
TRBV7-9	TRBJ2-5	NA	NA	TGTGCCAGCAGCTTCGGCAGCCCAGAGACCCAGTACTTC	CASSFGSPETQYF
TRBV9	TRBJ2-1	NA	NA	TGTGCCAGCAGCTCTACCGGGACGGACTTCTACAATGAGCAGTTCTTC	CASSSTGTDFYNEQFF
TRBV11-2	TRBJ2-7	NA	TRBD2	TGTGCCAGCAGCTTAGGCCCCCCTAGCGGGAGGGCCGGTATCGACGAGCAGTACTTC	CASSLGPPSGRAGIDEQYF
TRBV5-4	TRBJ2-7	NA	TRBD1	TGTGCCAGCAGCTTGTCGGCAGGGGGTTCCTACGAGCAGTACTTC	CASSLSAGGSYEQYF
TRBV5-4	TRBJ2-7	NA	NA	TGTGCCAGCAGTTACACAGGTTCCTACGAGCAGTACTTC	CASSYTGSYEQYF
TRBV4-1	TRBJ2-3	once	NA	TGCGCCAGCAGCCAAGAGCTAGCCCCTAGCACAGATACGCAGTATTTT	CASSQELAPSTDTQYF
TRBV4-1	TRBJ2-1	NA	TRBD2	TGCGCCAGCAGCCAAGACAGGCCTAGCGGGAGGCCTGAGCAGTTCTTC	CASSQDRPSGRPEQFF
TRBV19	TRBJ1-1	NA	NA	TGTGCCAGTAGTATGAGCAGACACACTGAAGCTTTCTTT	CASSMSRHTEAFF
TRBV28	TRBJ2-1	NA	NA	TGTGCCAGCAGTTACGGGAGCAACAATGAGCAGTTCTTC	CASSYGSNNEQFF
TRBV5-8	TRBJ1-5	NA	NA	TGTGCCAGCAGCTTGGACGGTCAGCCCCAGCATTTT	CASSLDGQPQHF
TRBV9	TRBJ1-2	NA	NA	TGTGCCAGCAGCGGACCGGGGGATGTTAAATTC	CASSGPGDVKF
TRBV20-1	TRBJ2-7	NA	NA	TGCAGTGCTAGAGAGGGGCGCGAGCAGTACTTC	CSAREGREQYF
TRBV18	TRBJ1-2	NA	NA	TGTGCCAGCTCATGGACAGACTCAACCTACACCTTC	CASSWTDSTYTF
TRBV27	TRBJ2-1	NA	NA	TGTGCCAGCAGTCCCCAAGGGATGTACAATGAGCAGTTCTTC	CASSPQGMYNEQFF